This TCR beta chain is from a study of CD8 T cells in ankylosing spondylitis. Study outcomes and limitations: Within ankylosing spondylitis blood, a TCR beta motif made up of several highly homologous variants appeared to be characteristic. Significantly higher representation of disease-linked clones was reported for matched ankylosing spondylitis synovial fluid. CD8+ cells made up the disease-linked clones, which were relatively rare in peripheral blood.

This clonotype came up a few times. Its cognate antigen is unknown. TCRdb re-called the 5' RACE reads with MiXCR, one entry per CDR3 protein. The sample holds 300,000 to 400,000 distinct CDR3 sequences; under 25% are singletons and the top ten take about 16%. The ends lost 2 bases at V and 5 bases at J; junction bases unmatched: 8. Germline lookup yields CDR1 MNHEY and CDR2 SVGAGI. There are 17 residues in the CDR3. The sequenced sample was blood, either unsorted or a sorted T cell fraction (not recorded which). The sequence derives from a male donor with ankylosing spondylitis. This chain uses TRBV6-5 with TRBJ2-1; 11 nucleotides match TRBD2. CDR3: CASSYRLLAGVNNEQFF. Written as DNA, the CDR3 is TGTGCCAGCAGTTACCGGTTACTAGCGGGAGTCAACAATGAGCAGTTCTTC.